These 10 T cell receptor beta chains share one sample of origin, sequenced in a study of T cells in Graves' hyperthyroidism and ophthalmopathy. The source material, RNA transcripts, was used to amplify TCR beta CDR3 regions. The HTBI primer set served for first-round RT-PCR of the TCR CDR3. TCRdb reprocessed the multiplex PCR reads with MiXCR, giving one entry per CDR3 protein. The table records 750,000 to 900,000 distinct CDR3 sequences, 35% to 45% of them present only once. Specimen: blood. The receptor set was obtained from a man between 18 and 35 years old with Graves' hyperthyroidism.

In its sample, this clonotype was seen many times. The CDR3 loop reads CASSPWTGDEKLFF. CDR3 DNA sequence: TGTGCCAGCAGCCCGTGGACAGGTGATGAAAAACTGTTTTTT. The chain couples TRBV7-9 to TRBJ1-4, with 7 bases that match TRBD1. The CDR3 sequence is 14 residues long. The V gene's germline CDR1 is SEHNR and CDR2 FQNEAQ (reference sequence). Trimming removed 5 bases from V and 6 bases from J; junction bases left unmatched: 6.

This clonotype was found many times. J is TRBJ1-1 and V is TRBV7-8, with D unclear. CDR3 size: 15 residues. The germline V gene has CDR1 SGHVS and CDR2 FQNEAQ. Trimming stripped 5 bases from V and 0 bases from J, with 13 bases between. CDR3 nucleotide sequence: TGTGCCAGCAGCCGAACGGTGGCCCTGAACACTGAAGCTTTCTTT. Encoded protein: CASSRTVALNTEAFF.

This clonotype was detected many times. The chain is built from TRBV12-3 or TRBV12-4 and TRBJ2-5; 8 bases match TRBD2. The CDR3 has 17 residues. J gave up 0 bases and V 8 bases, and 14 bases lay outside the gene matches. The DNA of the CDR3 is TGTGCCAGCTCGGGTGCGTGGGGAGCGGGAGACCAAGAGACCCAGTACTTC. Its translation is CASSGAWGAGDQETQYF.

The chain couples TRBV6-5 to TRBJ2-2; no definite D call. Looked up from germline, CDR1 is MNHEY and CDR2 is SVGAGI. The V end lost 2 bases, the J end lost 3 bases, and 7 bases lay between the germline ends. The CDR3 has 14 amino acids. In DNA form, the CDR3 reads TGTGCCAGCAGTTACAATCGTTACACCGGGGAGCTGTTTTTT. Its translation is CASSYNRYTGELFF.

The V gene is TRBV15, the J gene TRBJ1-1; 8 nucleotides align to TRBD1. With V trimmed by 0 bases and J by 6 bases, 6 bases remained unmatched. CDR1 is LNHNV, CDR2 YYDKDF, per germline (reference sequence). The CDR3 spans 15 residues. The CDR3 loop reads CATSRDRTGSAEAFF. The CDR3 nucleotides are TGTGCCACCAGCAGAGATCGGACAGGGAGCGCTGAAGCTTTCTTT.

This clonotype was counted at least ten times. This sequence joins TRBV20-1 and TRBJ2-5, with a weak D call TRBD1 (6 bases). CDR3 length: 13 amino acids. The germline gives CDR1 DFQATT, CDR2 SNEGSKA (reference sequence). The V end was cut by 5 bases, the J end by 2 bases, with 12 bases between. The CDR3 coding sequence is TGCAGTGCTGGGTGGGGACATCAAGAGACCCAGTACTTC. Translating it yields CSAGWGHQETQYF.

V and J are TRBV25-1 and TRBJ1-6; 7 nucleotides align to TRBD1. Trimming cost V 7 bases and J 9 bases; bases outside gene matches: 9. This CDR3 is 14 amino acids long. Germline CDR1 and CDR2: MGHDK and SYGVNS. CDR3 sequence: CASTRDRVRSPLHF. The DNA for the CDR3 is TGTGCCAGCACCCGCGACAGGGTTCGTTCACCCCTCCACTTT.

This clonotype was found many times. This chain links TRBV10-3 with TRBJ2-7; D uncertain. Germline V gene data show CDR1 as ENHRY and CDR2 as SYGVKD. The V gene lost 2 bases and the J gene lost 5 bases, with 13 bases spanning the gap. The CDR3 extends over 14 amino acids. In DNA, the CDR3 is TGTGCCATCAGTGAGGTTCAGTCCCCCAACGAGCAGTACTTC. Translating gives CAISEVQSPNEQYF.

In the case of this clonotype: With a much larger clone just one base away, this may be a read error. The rearrangement links TRBV11-2 to TRBJ1-2, with D tentatively TRBD1 (5 bases). Per the germline V gene, CDR1 is SGHAT and CDR2 is FQNNGV. The CDR3 loop spans 13 amino acids. The CDR3 reads CASRDNSNYGHTF. CDR3 nucleotide sequence: TGTGCCAGCAGGGACAATTCTAACTATGGCCACACCTTC.

This clonotype was recorded many times. This rearrangement joins TRBV9 to TRBJ1-1, with 8 bases that match TRBD1. This CDR3 is built from 14 residues. The V segment lost 2 bases and the J segment 6 bases; nucleotides outside the gene matches: 6. Germline assignment: CDR1 SGDLS and CDR2 YYNGEE. CDR3 sequence reads: CASSVTGDGAEAFF. The CDR3 bases are TGTGCCAGCAGCGTGACAGGGGACGGGGCTGAAGCTTTCTTT. Full variable domain (remainder filled in from reference TRBV9 and TRBJ1-1): DSGVTQTPKHLITATGQRVTLRCSPRSGDLSVYWYQQSLDQGLQFLIQYYNGEERAKGNILERFSAQQFPDLHSELNLSSLELGDSALYFCASSVTGDGAEAFFGQGTRLTVV.